This TCR beta chain was sequenced in a study of shared clonotypes between healthy human individuals. Turning to the study itself: CD4 naive and memory got three plates each, CD8 naive two, CD8 memory one.

A single count supports this clone. Terminally differentiated effector memory CD45RA+ cells were excluded by CCR7 positive selection of CD45RO-negative cells. Method: immunoSEQ multiplex PCR; TCRdb's copy keeps in-frame clones and lacks some. Found here are roughly 600,000 clones, 95% to 98% of them singletons; the top ten hold 0.3%. CDR1 and CDR2 from the germline V gene are SGHRS and YFSETQ. The CDR3 contains 13 residues. The V segment lost 4 bases and the J segment 3 bases; nucleotides outside the gene matches: 2. The chain recombines TRBV5-1 with TRBJ1-1; TRBD1 agrees at 8 bases. This sequence was found in a man between 25 and 39 years old in good health. Sequenced: naive CD8+ T cells sorted from blood. The CDR3 loop is CASSETGDTEAFF. In DNA, the CDR3 is TGCGCCAGCAGCGAGACAGGGGACACTGAAGCTTTCTTT.